Below, 8 T cell receptor beta chains from the same sample are listed, as sequenced in a study of OX40 agonist ivuxolimab in advanced cancers. The method was immunoSEQ multiplex PCR; TCRdb's version includes in-frame clones alone and lacks a portion of them. The sample consists of some 49,000 clones, 65% to 85% of them appearing once. The specimen was CD4+ or CD8+ T cells sorted from blood, collected in a trial of the OX40 agonist ivuxolimab. Receptors were obtained from an adult with an advanced solid tumor such as melanoma, head and neck, liver or kidney cancer.

This chain connects TRBV19 to TRBJ1-5; 7 bases match TRBD1. The trim removed 7 bases at V and 2 bases at J, leaving 11 bases unmatched. CDR3 length: 16 residues. CDR1 LNHDA and CDR2 SQIVND come from the germline V gene (reference sequence). CDR3: CASTGGGTVGNQPQHF. The CDR3 DNA follows: TGTGCCAGTACCGGCGGTGGGACAGTCGGCAATCAGCCCCAGCATTTT.

This chain links TRBV11-3 with TRBJ2-7; D perhaps matches TRBD1 (6 bases). The CDR3 sequence is 14 residues long. From germline, CDR1 is SGHNT and CDR2 YENEEA. V was pared by 1 base and J by 0 bases, with 7 bases between. The CDR3 coding sequence is TGTGCCAGCAGCTTAGTACAGGGCTCCTACGAGCAGTACTTC. Encoded protein: CASSLVQGSYEQYF.

V and J are TRBV18 and TRBJ1-1; no definite D call. Trimming left V 0 bases short and J 11 bases short, with 16 bases between. The length of the CDR3 is 14 residues. Germline V lookup: CDR1 KGHSH, CDR2 LQKENI. The CDR3 protein is CASSPPASELRAFF. The CDR3 DNA follows: TGTGCCAGCTCACCACCGGCGTCAGAGCTTAGGGCTTTCTTT.

CDR3: CASSSGRWTGKGSPLHF. CDR3 coding DNA: TGTGCCAGCAGCTCGGGGAGATGGACAGGGAAGGGTTCACCCCTCCACTTT. J is TRBJ1-6 and V is TRBV5-8, with 8 bases identical to TRBD1. CDR1 is SGHTS, CDR2 YDEGEE, per germline. Unmatched junction bases numbered 14, after V lost 3 bases and J lost 9 bases. This CDR3 contains 17 residues.

The chain couples TRBV5-1 to TRBJ1-5; 8 bases align to TRBD1. This CDR3 contains 14 residues. The ends lost 0 bases at V and 5 bases at J; junction bases unmatched: 1. CDR1 and CDR2 from the germline V gene are SGHRS and YFSETQ. The DNA for the CDR3 is TGCGCCAGCAGCTTGGGGACAGGGTATCAGCCCCAGCATTTT. Its translation: CASSLGTGYQPQHF. The whole variable domain, filled in from reference TRBV5-1 and TRBJ1-5, reads KAGVTQTPRYLIKTRGQQVTLSCSPISGHRSVSWYQQTPGQGLQFLFEYFSETQRNKGNFPGRFSGRQFSNSRSEMNVSTLELGDSALYLCASSLGTGYQPQHFGDGTRLSIL.

This clone came up a few times. The chain couples TRBV19 to TRBJ1-5; the D is unclear. V was clipped by 7 bases and J by 5 bases, with 12 bases between them. Germline values: CDR1 LNHDA, CDR2 SQIVND (reference sequence). The CDR3 covers 13 residues. CDR3 bases: TGTGCCAGTATCGGTCAGAAGGATCAGCCCCAGCATTTT. The encoded protein is CASIGQKDQPQHF.

This sequence joins TRBV30 and TRBJ2-7; D may be TRBD1 (5 bases). The CDR3 runs 13 residues. Trimming stripped 3 bases from V and 4 bases from J, with 13 bases between. Germline values: CDR1 GTSNPN, CDR2 SVGIG (reference sequence). The CDR3 region is CAWRWPGRYEQYF. The CDR3 DNA reads TGTGCCTGGAGGTGGCCAGGGCGGTACGAGCAGTACTTC.

The DNA of the CDR3 is TGTGCCAGTAGTAGGACAGGGGGTAGCAATCAGCCCCAGCATTTT. Its translation is CASSRTGGSNQPQHF. The chain links TRBV19 to TRBJ1-5; 10 positions agree with TRBD1. The V gene end was trimmed by 4 bases and the J gene end by 0 bases; junction bases not matched to a gene: 0. This CDR3 is 15 amino acids long. CDR1 and CDR2 (germline): LNHDA, SQIVND (reference sequence).